The present T cell receptor beta chain was sequenced within a study of T cell responses to AZD1222 COVID-19 vaccine. On this clone itself: Other DNA sequences in this specimen translate into the identical CDR3.

The assay was immunoSEQ multiplex PCR, and TCRdb's table has in-frame clones only and misses some. Of roughly 100,000 clones in the sample, about 90% are singletons; the top ten hold 2% to 2.5%. CDR3 size: 14 residues. Trimming removed 7 bases at V and 0 bases at J, with 9 bases between. The germline gives CDR1 MDHEN, CDR2 SYDVKM. The source of this sequence is an adult who received the AZD1222 COVID-19 vaccine. The gene calls are TRBV28 and TRBJ1-4; D not resolved. Material: peripheral blood, obtained 28 days after the second AZD1222 dose. The CDR3 loop is CASKRPATNEKLFF. The CDR3 DNA sequence: TGTGCCAGCAAGCGCCCCGCAACTAATGAAAAACTGTTTTTT.